This TCR beta chain comes out of a study of CXCR3-negative and CXCR3-positive naive CD8 T cells. Germline lookup yields CDR1 SGHVS and CDR2 FNYEAQ. CDR3 size: 16 residues. The method, 5' RACE with UMI labels, was used to prepare the TRB cDNA libraries. TCRdb re-called the 5' RACE reads and catalogs CDR3 proteins one per entry, DNA excluded. The listing contains over 45,000 distinct CDR3 sequences. Sequencing was performed on naive CXCR3- CD8+ T cells from blood. Stated subset: CD45RO-CCR7+CD27+CD95- naive CD8+ T cells lacking CXCR3 (TNR3-). This chain uses TRBV7-6 with TRBJ1-5; TCRdb lists TRBD1, though no DNA is available to test this call. This sequence was found in a human donor in good health. Some clones in this sample may be carry-over from other donors' samples. CDR3 sequence: CASSPETAYSNQPQHF.